Described below is a single TCR beta chain sequence and its context. The sample originates from a study of T cells after yellow fever vaccination. TCRdb ran MiXCR on the 5' RACE reads and lists one entry per CDR3 protein. Of about 73,000 distinct CDR3 sequences listed, around 7.3% are singletons. The CDR3 has 14 amino acids. Per the germline V gene, CDR1 is SGHDN and CDR2 is FVKESK. V lost 0 bases, J lost 9 bases, and 12 bases lay in between. The V gene is TRBV14, the J gene TRBJ2-1; the D gene is possibly TRBD1 (5 bases). This specimen consisted of CD8+ T cells sorted from PBMCs, obtained on the day of the yellow fever booster vaccination. The sequence derives from a man aged 25 to 45 who received the YFV17D yellow fever vaccine. CDR3 coding DNA: TGTGCCAGCAGCCAAGATGTGTCAGGGTTTGAGCAGTTCTTC. Its translation is CASSQDVSGFEQFF.